This TCR beta chain was retrieved from a study of blood T cell repertoires in COVID-19. The overall study: In each case, the material was cDNA or gDNA derived from T cells, B-cell-depleted T cells, or PBMCs.

This CDR3 region has 15 residues. Germline CDR1 SGHRS, CDR2 YFSETQ. Trimming cost V 3 bases and J 0 bases, with 12 bases left between them. Repertoires were generated with immunoSEQ multiplex PCR, while TCRdb's copy carries only in-frame clones and drops some. The sample holds about 200,000 clones; under 90% are singletons and the top ten take around 19%. The J gene is TRBJ1-1, the V gene TRBV5-1; D possibly corresponds to TRBD1 (5 bases). The source material was peripheral blood. The sequence was obtained from a human donor in a cohort sampled during active COVID-19. CDR3 loop: CASSWAGDLNTEAFF. The CDR3 region has the DNA TGCGCCAGCAGCTGGGCGGGGGATCTGAACACTGAAGCTTTCTTT. Together with reference TRBV5-1 and TRBJ1-1, the CDR3 gives the full variable domain: KAGVTQTPRYLIKTRGQQVTLSCSPISGHRSVSWYQQTPGQGLQFLFEYFSETQRNKGNFPGRFSGRQFSNSRSEMNVSTLELGDSALYLCASSWAGDLNTEAFFGQGTRLTVV.